Reported below is one TCR beta chain. Its antigen is unidentified. The data belong to a study of beta chain features in type 1 diabetes. Each population that was sorted was more than 98% pure. Whole-study results and caveats: Sampled from patients, naive, central memory and Treg TCRB repertoires appeared more similar than those sampled from healthy donors. In every one of the four CD4+ subsets, TCRB CDR3s were moderately but significantly shorter in Type 1 diabetes patients.

Germline V gene sequence: CDR1 MNHEY, CDR2 SVGAGI. The V segment lost 2 bases and the J segment 7 bases; nucleotides outside the gene matches: 3. This CDR3 comprises 15 residues. cDNA synthesis used the whole RNA isolate, giving expressed TCRB sequences. Profiling relied on immunoSEQ multiplex PCR, and the TCRdb table lists in-frame clones only, not all of them. The profile shows 400,000 to 500,000 clones, approximately 15% of them singletons. This receptor was identified in a man aged 25 to 40 in good health. The sequencing sample was made of naive CD4+ T cells from blood. The genes are TRBV6-5 and TRBJ2-1; TRBD2 matches 12 bases. The CDR3 DNA follows: TGTGCCAGCAGTTACCTGGGACTAGCGGGTAATGAGCAGTTCTTC. Protein product: CASSYLGLAGNEQFF.